One and the same sample provided the 21 T cell receptor beta chains below, sequenced in a study of high-grade serous ovarian cancer treatment subgroups. Clones were read by immunoSEQ multiplex PCR, and TCRdb kept only the in-frame ones, dropping some. This sample yields over a thousand clones, of which less than 80% are seen a single time; roughly a quarter belongs to the top ten. The tumor samples were collected prior to definitive surgery or chemotherapy. The sequenced sample was tumor tissue. These receptors originate from a human donor with high-grade serous ovarian cancer.

This clone appeared a single time. The chain's CDR3 is CASGGWTEETQYF. The CDR3 DNA reads as TGTGCCAGTGGTGGGTGGACAGAAGAGACCCAGTACTTC. The chain combines TRBV19 with TRBJ2-5; a possible D gene is TRBD1 (6 bases). Germline CDR1 LNHDA, CDR2 SQIVND (reference sequence). V gave up 8 bases and J gave up 3 bases, with 13 bases separating them. CDR3 length: 13 amino acids. Full variable domain (outside the CDR3, taken from reference TRBV19 and TRBJ2-5): DGGITQSPKYLFRKEGQNVTLSCEQNLNHDAMYWYRQDPGQGLRLIYYSQIVNDFQKGDIAEGYSVSREKKESFPLTVTSAQKNPTAFYLCASGGWTEETQYFGPGTRLLVL.

The chain is built from TRBV29-1 and TRBJ2-1, with 7 bases fitting TRBD1. V lost 0 bases and J lost 4; bases outside the gene matches: 9. Looked up from germline, CDR1 is SQVTM and CDR2 is ANQGSEA. This CDR3 is built from 16 residues. The CDR3 region is CSVEDSEGAHYNEQFF. Here the CDR3 DNA reads TGCAGCGTTGAAGATTCTGAGGGGGCGCATTACAATGAGCAGTTCTTC.

The V call is TRBV5-1, the J call TRBJ1-2, with D hard to call. V lost 3 bases to trimming and J lost 0 bases, with 6 bases between them. CDR3 length: 13 amino acids. Germline loops: CDR1 SGHRS, CDR2 YFSETQ. CDR3 amino acids: CASSSDPNYGYTF. CDR3 DNA sequence: TGCGCCAGCAGCTCTGATCCTAACTATGGCTACACCTTC.

J is TRBJ1-2 and V is TRBV4-3; D not certain. V was trimmed by 1 base and J by 4 bases, leaving 16 bases between them. In germline, CDR1 is LGHNA, CDR2 YSLEER. This CDR3 spans 16 amino acids. CDR3 in amino acids: CASSQVSSLSLYGYTF. In DNA form, the CDR3 reads TGCGCCAGCAGCCAAGTTTCGTCTCTGAGCCTCTATGGCTACACCTTC.

This clone is judged large. The genes are TRBV29-1 and TRBJ2-7; D uncertain. Trimming left V 7 bases short and J 0 bases short, with 13 bases between. The CDR3 sequence is 13 residues long. Germline V gives CDR1 SQVTM, CDR2 ANQGSEA. The CDR3 nucleotides read TGCAGCGGCGTTGAGCGAACCTCCTACGAGCAGTACTTC. This encodes CSGVERTSYEQYF.

This chain connects TRBV6-1 to TRBJ1-2, with D unresolved. Germline V gene lookup returns CDR1 MNHNS and CDR2 SASEGT. CDR3 size: 16 residues. Deletions cut 4 bases from V and 4 bases from J, with 19 bases between. The CDR3 sequence: CASSAKMECRTYGYTF. The DNA for the CDR3 is TGTGCCAGCAGTGCCAAGATGGAATGTAGAACCTATGGCTACACCTTC.

The chain links TRBV7-3 to TRBJ2-7; D possibly corresponds to TRBD1 (5 bases). From germline, CDR1 is SGHTA and CDR2 FQGTGA. V gave up 3 bases and J gave up 0 bases, with 12 bases separating them. This CDR3 region has 15 residues. CDR3 protein: CASSFCRVSSYEQYF. In DNA form, the CDR3 reads TGTGCCAGCAGCTTTTGCAGGGTTAGCTCCTACGAGCAGTACTTC.

The V call is TRBV27, the J call TRBJ2-5; D is ambiguous. The tail of the sequence fits TRBJ2-7 better, so the J call may be wrong. Germline V gene sequence: CDR1 MNHEY, CDR2 SMNVEV (reference sequence). CDR3 length: 14 residues. The CDR3 DNA follows: TGTGCCAGCAGTGATCTGAGCAGACCCTACGAGCAGTACTTC. It encodes CASSDLSRPYEQYF.

This clone is categorized as large (0.1 to 1%). The V and J genes are TRBV18 and TRBJ1-2, with D perhaps matching TRBD1 (5 bases). V lost 3 bases and J lost 5, with 13 bases in between. Germline CDR1 and CDR2: KGHSH and LQKENI. The CDR3 contains 14 residues. As DNA, the CDR3 is TGTGCCAGCTCACCCAAAGGGGATGGTTATGGCTACACCTTC. It translates to CASSPKGDGYGYTF.

This chain uses TRBV7-2 with TRBJ2-7; 10 bases match TRBD1. From germline, CDR1 is SGHTA and CDR2 FQGNSA. Trimming cost V 0 bases and J 1 base; bases outside gene matches: 3. The CDR3 has 16 amino acids. The CDR3, as DNA: TGTGCCAGCAGCTTAGCGCCGGGACAGGGGTCCTACGAGCAGTACTTC. Encoded protein: CASSLAPGQGSYEQYF.

The rearrangement links TRBV4-1 to TRBJ2-1; 9 nucleotides line up with TRBD2. The CDR3 contains 16 residues. CDR1 MGHRA and CDR2 YSYEKL come from the germline V gene. Trimming cost V 5 bases and J 2 bases; bases outside gene matches: 7. The CDR3 here is CASSNHASGAYNEQFF. The CDR3 DNA reads as TGCGCCAGCAGCAACCATGCTAGCGGGGCCTACAATGAGCAGTTCTTC.

This clone was recorded only once. The chain uses TRBV10-3 and TRBJ1-4; D uncertain. This CDR3 is 14 amino acids long. V lost 8 bases, J lost 0 bases, and 10 bases lay in between. Germline CDR1 and CDR2: ENHRY and SYGVKD. CDR3 DNA sequence: TGTGCCATCTCAGACCCCCCAACTAATGAAAAACTGTTTTTT. This translates into CAISDPPTNEKLFF.

This chain's CDR3 is CASSDWLGLAESYEQYF. The DNA for the CDR3 is TGTGCCAGCAGTGATTGGCTGGGACTAGCGGAGAGCTACGAGCAGTACTTC. V gene TRBV6-1 combines with J gene TRBJ2-7, with 11 bases identical to TRBD2. CDR1 and CDR2 from the germline V gene are MNHNS and SASEGT. The CDR3 totals 17 residues. V gave up 3 bases and J gave up 3 bases; unmatched junction bases: 10.

This chain links TRBV7-2 with TRBJ2-5; the match to TRBD1 covers 7 bases. The V and J ends lost 2 bases and 0 bases, in that order; junction bases with no gene match: 12. The CDR3 is 18 amino acids. Germline V gene sequence: CDR1 SGHTA, CDR2 FQGNSA. The CDR3 loop is CASSLSRGTGVYQETQYF. DNA for the CDR3: TGTGCCAGCAGCTTATCTCGGGGTACAGGGGTGTACCAAGAGACCCAGTACTTC.

This chain uses TRBV6-1 with TRBJ2-5, with D unresolved. Judging by the DNA end, TRBJ2-7 fits better; the J call may be wrong. Germline V gene data show CDR1 as MNHNS and CDR2 as SASEGT. CDR3 size: 10 residues. The CDR3 loop reads CASRLYEQYF. CDR3 sequence (DNA): TGTGCCAGCAGGCTCTACGAGCAGTACTTC.

This chain joins TRBV7-9 and TRBJ2-2; 10 bases map to TRBD1. The germline V gene encodes CDR1 SEHNR and CDR2 FQNEAQ (reference sequence). V lost 0 bases and J lost 3; bases outside the gene matches: 1. The CDR3 runs to 16 residues. The CDR3 here is CASSLAGTGDTGELFF. CDR3 nucleotide sequence: TGTGCCAGCAGCTTAGCCGGGACAGGGGACACCGGGGAGCTGTTTTTT.

The genes are TRBV7-9 and TRBJ2-7; perhaps TRBD1 as D (5 bases). The CDR3 spans 12 residues. V was shortened by 5 bases and J by 5 bases, with 10 bases between the two germline ends. Germline CDR1 and CDR2: SEHNR and FQNEAQ (reference sequence). CDR3 in DNA: TGTGCCAGCAGCCCACTCAGGGACGAGCAGTACTTC. Protein sequence: CASSPLRDEQYF.

The chain couples TRBV7-2 to TRBJ2-7; D is perhaps TRBD2 (6 bases). The CDR3 covers 15 residues. Trimming removed 0 bases at V and 6 bases at J, with 15 bases between. Germline CDR1 and CDR2: SGHTA and FQGNSA. This chain's CDR3 is CASSLAGPGVGEQYF. The CDR3 coding sequence is TGTGCCAGCAGCTTAGCCGGCCCGGGGGTAGGCGAGCAGTACTTC.

In DNA form, the CDR3 reads TGTGCCAGCAGTTCCTGGGGACAGATCCCCTTAGGTAACTATGGCTACACCTTC. Amino acids: CASSSWGQIPLGNYGYTF. The chain uses TRBV28 and TRBJ1-2; 7 bases align to TRBD1. With 4 bases clipped from V and 1 base from J, the junction kept 15 bases outside the gene matches. Germline assignment: CDR1 MDHEN and CDR2 SYDVKM. CDR3 size: 18 residues.

Only one count was recorded for this clone. This chain connects TRBV9 to TRBJ2-1; D remains unclear. This CDR3 contains 14 residues. The V end lost 0 bases, the J end lost 4 bases, and 8 bases lay between the germline ends. The germline V gene has CDR1 SGDLS and CDR2 YYNGEE. As DNA, the CDR3 is TGTGCCAGCAGCGTAGACACACCTTACAATGAGCAGTTCTTC. Amino acids: CASSVDTPYNEQFF.

This chain joins TRBV4-2 and TRBJ2-2; 11 nucleotides align to TRBD2. This CDR3 comprises 19 residues. Germline CDR1 reads LGHNA; CDR2 reads YNFKEQ. Trimming at V came to 0 bases and at J to 5 bases, leaving 11 bases not matched to a gene. The CDR3 sequence is CASSQEGLAGGGWTGELFF. The CDR3 coding sequence is TGTGCCAGCAGCCAAGAAGGTTTAGCGGGAGGGGGTTGGACCGGGGAGCTGTTTTTT.